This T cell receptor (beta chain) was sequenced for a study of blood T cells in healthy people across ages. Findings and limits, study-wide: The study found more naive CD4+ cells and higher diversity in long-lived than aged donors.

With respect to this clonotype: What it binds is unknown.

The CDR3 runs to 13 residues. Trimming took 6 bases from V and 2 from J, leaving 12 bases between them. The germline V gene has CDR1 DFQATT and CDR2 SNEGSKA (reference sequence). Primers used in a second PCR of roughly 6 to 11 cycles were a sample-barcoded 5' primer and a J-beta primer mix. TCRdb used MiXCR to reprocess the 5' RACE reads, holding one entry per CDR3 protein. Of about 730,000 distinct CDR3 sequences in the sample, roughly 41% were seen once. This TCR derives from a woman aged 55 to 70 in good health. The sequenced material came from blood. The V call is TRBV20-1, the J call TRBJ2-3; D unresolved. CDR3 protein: CSARWGVTDTQYF. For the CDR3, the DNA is TGCAGTGCCCGCTGGGGTGTCACAGATACGCAGTATTTT.